Listed below are T cell receptor beta chains from one sample, sequenced in a study of cytomegalovirus exposure and HLA in healthy donors. Some clones are missing from TCRdb's copy, which holds only in-frame ones; the method was immunoSEQ multiplex PCR. Among approximately 170,000 clones listed, 75% to 90% were seen once. Sample: PBMCs. The receptor source for this set is a human donor in good health. Each CDR3 is given with its conserved first and last residue. D genes are given only for firm matches. Clone sizes are given selectively: once, few, many, or a class where the clone is expanded.

>TRBV7-2|-|TRBJ2-5|-
TGTGCCAGCAGCCGCCGGAGTAACCAAGAGACCCAGTACTTC
CASSRRSNQETQYF
>TRBV4-1|-|TRBJ2-1|TRBD2
TGCGCCAGCAGCCAAGATTTCGGCGGGGGGGGCCGAACCCCGTTCTTC
CASSQDFGGGGRTPFF
>TRBV6-6|few|TRBJ1-2|-
TGTGCCAGCAGTCAACAGGAAAACTATGGCTACACCTTC
CASSQQENYGYTF
>TRBV7-2|-|TRBJ2-1|-
TGTGCCAGCAGCTTAGTTGGGGCAGGGGAGCAGTTCTTC
CASSLVGAGEQFF
>TRBV27|-|TRBJ1-1|-
TGTGCCAGCAGCCCCGGGGACTTGAACACTGAAGCTTTCTTT
CASSPGDLNTEAFF
>TRBV6-1|-|TRBJ1-1|TRBD1
TGTGCCAGCAGTGCTGGGACAGGGGGCTTTGAAGCTTTCTTT
CASSAGTGGFEAFF
>TRBV6-5|-|TRBJ2-7|TRBD1
TGTGCCAGCAGTTACTCCACTGCAGGGGGCACCTACGAGCAGTACTTC
CASSYSTAGGTYEQYF
>TRBV11-2|-|TRBJ2-1|TRBD2
TGTGCCAGCAGCCTACCACAGCGGGGGCTATACAATGAGCAGTTCTTC
CASSLPQRGLYNEQFF
>TRBV9|-|TRBJ2-3|-
TGTGCCAGCAGGTTGGGACTTAACACAGATACGCAGTATTTT
CASRLGLNTDTQYF
>TRBV9|-|TRBJ1-3|-
TGTGCCAGCAGCGTAGACAGAGCTACTGGAAACACCATATATTTT
CASSVDRATGNTIYF
>TRBV27|-|TRBJ2-7|-
TGTGCCAGCAGTTTATATATCGGGGACTACGAGCAGTACTTC
CASSLYIGDYEQYF
>TRBV6-5|once|TRBJ2-3|TRBD2
TGTGCCAGCAGTTACGGGGTTAGCGGGGGGGATTTTACGCAGTATTTT
CASSYGVSGGDFTQYF
>TRBV5-6|-|TRBJ1-5|TRBD1
TGTGCCAGCAGCGCCACAGGGGGCCTCGGGCAGCCCCAGCATTTT
CASSATGGLGQPQHF
>TRBV11-3|-|TRBJ2-5|-
TGTGCCAGCAGCCCGTTGATCCGGGACTCCCAAGAGACCCAGTACTTC
CASSPLIRDSQETQYF
>TRBV4-3|-|TRBJ1-1|-
TGCGCCAGCAGCCAAGGCAGGACTGAAGCTTTCTTT
CASSQGRTEAFF
>TRBV29-1|few|TRBJ2-7|-
TGCAGCGTTGAAGAGGAGATCCCGTACGAGCAGTACTTC
CSVEEEIPYEQYF
>TRBV5-1|few|TRBJ1-4|-
TGCGCCAGCAGCTTGTCAGGGAATAATGAAAAACTGTTTTTT
CASSLSGNNEKLFF
>TRBV5-6|-|TRBJ2-1|-
TGTGCCAGCAGCTTGGAGGGGGTTGTCAGTTCCTACAATGAGCAGTTCTTC
CASSLEGVVSSYNEQFF
>TRBV6-5|-|TRBJ1-2|-
TGTGCCAGCAGCTCTAACTCCCTCTATGGCTACACCTTC
CASSSNSLYGYTF
>TRBV5-6|-|TRBJ1-6|-
TGTGCCAGCAGGACCACTCGGGCAGGGCCATATAATTCACCCCTCCACTTT
CASRTTRAGPYNSPLHF
>TRBV7-2|-|TRBJ2-7|-
TGTGCCAGCAGCTTAGGGGCAGGTACGGTGTACGAGCAGTACTTC
CASSLGAGTVYEQYF
>TRBV7-8|-|TRBJ2-2|-
TGTGCCAGCAGCTTCCAGGGGTCATACGGGGAGCTGTTTTTT
CASSFQGSYGELFF
>TRBV9|-|TRBJ2-7|-
TGTGCCAGCAGCGTATATGGTGACTCATCAGCCGCCTACGAGCAGTACTTC
CASSVYGDSSAAYEQYF
>TRBV4-1|-|TRBJ1-5|-
TGCGCCAGCAGCCATCCAGGAAGCAATCAGCCCCAGCATTTT
CASSHPGSNQPQHF
>TRBV5-1|-|TRBJ1-2|TRBD1
TGCGCCAGCAGCAAAGGGACAGGGAACTATGGCTACACCTTC
CASSKGTGNYGYTF
>TRBV13|-|TRBJ1-2|TRBD1
TGTGCCAGCAGCTTAGCTGACAGGGGGTTTAACTATGGCTACACCTTC
CASSLADRGFNYGYTF